Following are 14 T cell receptor beta chains from one sample sequenced in a study of T cells after yellow fever vaccination. TCRdb called the 5' RACE reads again in MiXCR, with one record for every CDR3 protein. The sample records a few hundred thousand distinct CDR3 sequences, 17% being singletons. Sequencing used PBMCs, obtained 4 to 5 days after the first yellow fever vaccination. The receptors here all came from a young man who received the YFV17D yellow fever vaccine.

The rearrangement links TRBV19 to TRBJ2-1; 9 nucleotides agree with TRBD1. This CDR3 spans 15 amino acids. Germline V gene sequence: CDR1 LNHDA, CDR2 SQIVND (reference sequence). V lost 4 bases, J lost 6 bases, and 7 bases stayed unmatched. The CDR3 reads CASSRSGTGFNEQFF. CDR3 DNA: TGTGCCAGTAGTAGGTCCGGGACAGGGTTCAATGAGCAGTTCTTC.

The sample holds a few counts of this clonotype. The chain links TRBV2 to TRBJ1-5; 7 bases are a match to TRBD1. Trimming took 7 bases from V and 1 from J; bases not matched to a gene: 13. The CDR3 sequence is 17 residues long. Germline V gene sequence: CDR1 SNHLY, CDR2 FYNNEI. In nucleotides, the CDR3 is TGTGCCAGCAATACTAAGAGAGGACAGGCCAGCAATCAGCCCCAGCATTTT. This sequence encodes CASNTKRGQASNQPQHF.

The CDR3 DNA is TGTGCCAGCAGCTTATACGGCACCCTTGGGGATGAGCAGTTCTTC. It encodes CASSLYGTLGDEQFF. The rearrangement uses TRBV7-9 and TRBJ2-1, with D unresolved. Germline V CDR1 and CDR2: SEHNR, FQNEAQ (reference sequence). The CDR3 loop spans 15 amino acids. V lost 2 bases and J 8 bases, leaving 16 bases between the germline ends.

The chain carries TRBV10-3 and TRBJ2-7; possibly TRBD1 for D (7 bases). Trimming stripped 4 bases from V and 5 bases from J, with 18 bases between. Per the germline V gene, CDR1 is ENHRY and CDR2 is SYGVKD. The CDR3 is 15 amino acids. In nucleotides, the CDR3 is TGTGCCATCAGTGGTCAGGAGGGGGCTGTAGACGAGCAGTACTTC. It specifies CAISGQEGAVDEQYF.

The chain joins TRBV3-1 to TRBJ1-5; D is perhaps TRBD1 (5 bases). V was pared by 0 bases and J by 7 bases, with 10 bases between. Germline CDR1 is LGHDT and CDR2 is YNNKEL (reference sequence). The CDR3 runs to 14 residues. CDR3 sequence (DNA): TGTGCCAGCAGCCAAGACAGGGCCTTACAGCCCCAGCATTTT. This sequence encodes CASSQDRALQPQHF. The variable domain in full, with the rest retrieved from reference TRBV3-1 and TRBJ1-5, is DTAVSQTPKYLVTQMGNDKSIKCEQNLGHDTMYWYKQDSKKFLKIMFSYNNKELIINETVPNRFSPKSPDKAHLNLHINSLELGDSAVYFCASSQDRALQPQHFGDGTRLSIL.

This clonotype was seen many times. V is TRBV24-1 and J is TRBJ2-1, with 16 bases fitting TRBD2. Trimming cost V 4 bases and J 15 bases; bases outside gene matches: 11. CDR3 length equals 16 residues. The V gene's germline CDR1 is KGHDR and CDR2 SFDVKD. The CDR3 coding sequence is TGTGCCACCAGTGAGTCCGGGACTAGCGGGGGGGGAAGGTCGTTCTTC. Translation: CATSESGTSGGGRSFF.

The chain couples TRBV4-3 to TRBJ2-1; D is tentatively TRBD1 or TRBD2 (6 bases each). The V gene lost 1 base and the J gene lost 4 bases, with 14 bases spanning the gap. Germline V lookup: CDR1 LGHNA, CDR2 YSLEER. This CDR3 is built from 16 residues. The CDR3 spells CASSQGMGGLYNEQFF. Written as DNA, the CDR3 is TGCGCCAGCAGCCAAGGAATGGGGGGCCTATACAATGAGCAGTTCTTC.

There are many counts of this clonotype. The V and J genes are TRBV6-5 and TRBJ2-7; 8 bases are shared with TRBD1. Germline loops: CDR1 MNHEY, CDR2 SVGAGI. Trimming removed 0 bases from V and 2 bases from J; junction bases left unmatched: 3. The CDR3 has 15 residues. The CDR3 region is CASSYSGTGTYEQYF. The CDR3 bases are TGTGCCAGCAGTTACTCGGGGACAGGAACCTACGAGCAGTACTTC.

The rearrangement links TRBV7-2 to TRBJ2-3, with D possibly called TRBD1 or TRBD2 (5 bases each). This CDR3 has 14 amino acids. CDR1 SGHTA and CDR2 FQGNSA come from the germline V gene. Trimming shortened V by 1 base and J by 5 bases, and 10 bases separated the two germline ends. The CDR3 sequence: CASSLDGAVDTQYF. Here the CDR3 DNA reads TGTGCCAGCAGCTTAGACGGGGCGGTAGATACGCAGTATTTT.

In DNA, the CDR3 is TGTGCCAGCTCACCGTTGACAGGCGATAATCAGCCCCAGCATTTT. Residues: CASSPLTGDNQPQHF. V is TRBV18 and J is TRBJ1-5; possible D gene TRBD1, 6 bases. Germline lookup yields CDR1 KGHSH and CDR2 LQKENI. V lost 3 bases and J 4 bases, leaving 13 bases between the germline ends. This CDR3 has 15 residues.

This clonotype has only a few counts. This chain connects TRBV20-1 to TRBJ2-7; 9 bases agree with TRBD2. Unmatched junction bases numbered 5, after V lost 5 bases and J lost 3 bases. The CDR3 loop spans 13 amino acids. Germline-derived CDR1 and CDR2 are DFQATT and SNEGSKA (reference sequence). The CDR3 is CSALRTSDYEQYV. CDR3 sequence (DNA): TGCAGTGCTTTACGGACTAGCGACTACGAGCAGTACGTC.

This clonotype was counted only a few times. This rearrangement joins TRBV5-6 to TRBJ2-7; D assignment may be TRBD1 or TRBD2 (5 bases each). The V end was cut by 2 bases, the J end by 4 bases, with 19 bases between. CDR3 length equals 16 residues. From germline, CDR1 is SGHDT and CDR2 YYEEEE. In DNA, the CDR3 is TGTGCCAGCAGCTTTCCGTCCGGGACCAAGGGTTACGAGCAGTACTTC. Protein: CASSFPSGTKGYEQYF.

A few counts support this clonotype. The rearrangement uses TRBV5-5 and TRBJ1-4, with D maybe TRBD1 (5 bases). The CDR3 runs to 15 residues. Germline V gene lookup returns CDR1 SGHKS and CDR2 YYEKEE (reference sequence). V shed 4 bases and J shed 7 bases, with 17 bases lying between them. The CDR3 bases are TGTGCCAGCAGCGACACCGGGACCGCTGCTGAAAAACTGTTTTTT. Protein sequence: CASSDTGTAAEKLFF.

The V gene is TRBV4-3, the J gene TRBJ2-7; D is unresolved. With 0 bases removed from V and 3 bases from J, the gap between germline ends came to 9 bases. The CDR3 runs 14 residues. Germline V gene lookup returns CDR1 LGHNA and CDR2 YSLEER. The CDR3 nucleotides are TGCGCCAGCAGCCAAGATCCCAGCGACTACGAGCAGTACTTC. Translating it yields CASSQDPSDYEQYF.